The entry below describes one TCR beta chain. What it binds is not known. This sample is drawn from a study of T cell responses to AZD1222 COVID-19 vaccine. About the study: Timing groups of about 4 and about 12 weeks for second doses were pooled.

The V and J ends lost 4 bases and 7 bases, in that order; junction bases with no gene match: 8. Germline lookup yields CDR1 SNHLY and CDR2 FYNNEI. The CDR3 contains 15 residues. Here immunoSEQ multiplex PCR was the method, and the copy in TCRdb shows in-frame clones only, minus some. This repertoire shows about 100,000 clones, approximately 90% found once; its top ten account for around 1.8%. Whole-study findings and limits: Of spike-specific TCRs, nearly half reportedly target regions left unmutated in variants. Donors skewed white British and female; clonal diversity was possibly underestimated. It was only after the peak T cell response that any repertoires were sampled.

The chain links TRBV2 to TRBJ2-1; 9 nucleotides agree with TRBD2. Sequenced material: peripheral blood, taken on day 0 of AZD1222 vaccination. This TCR was sampled from an adult in good health. The CDR3 sequence is CASSAITSGLNEQFF. CDR3 coding DNA: TGTGCCAGCAGTGCCATTACTAGCGGGTTGAATGAGCAGTTCTTC.